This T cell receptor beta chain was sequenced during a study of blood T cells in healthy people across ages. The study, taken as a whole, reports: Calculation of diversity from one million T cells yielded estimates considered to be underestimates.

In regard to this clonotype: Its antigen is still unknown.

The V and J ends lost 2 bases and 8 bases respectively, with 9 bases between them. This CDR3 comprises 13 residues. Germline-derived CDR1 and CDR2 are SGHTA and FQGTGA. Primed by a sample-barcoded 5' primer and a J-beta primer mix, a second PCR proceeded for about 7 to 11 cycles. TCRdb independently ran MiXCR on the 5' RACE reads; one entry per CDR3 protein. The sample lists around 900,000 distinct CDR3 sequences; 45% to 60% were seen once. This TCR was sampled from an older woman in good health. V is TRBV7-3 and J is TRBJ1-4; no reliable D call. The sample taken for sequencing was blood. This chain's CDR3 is CASSLFQREKLFF. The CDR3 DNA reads TGTGCCAGCAGCTTATTCCAGAGGGAAAAACTGTTTTTT.